The 5 T cell receptor beta chains listed next were all sequenced from one sample in a study of blood T cell repertoires in COVID-19. Generated by immunoSEQ multiplex PCR, the TCRdb table keeps only in-frame clones and is missing some. The sample yields roughly 40,000 clones, 90% to 95% seen once. Sequencing was carried out using peripheral blood. All receptors derive from a human donor in a cohort sampled during active COVID-19.

The J gene is TRBJ1-2, the V gene TRBV6-2 or TRBV6-3; D is unclear. The germline V gene encodes CDR1 MNHEY and CDR2 SVGEGT. The CDR3 covers 12 residues. V dropped 5 bases and J dropped 10 bases, with 14 bases sitting between them. The CDR3 sequence: CASSGTNPDYTF. DNA for the CDR3: TGTGCCAGCAGTGGTACTAATCCGGACTACACCTTC.

The chain has TRBV29-1 and TRBJ1-2; the D gene is possibly TRBD1 (5 bases). This CDR3 is 12 amino acids long. The germline V and J ends were trimmed by 3 bases and 4 bases, with 9 bases remaining between them. CDR1 is SQVTM and CDR2 is ANQGSEA in the germline V gene. In nucleotides, the CDR3 is TGCAGCGTTGATAGGGGAGGCTATGGCTACACCTTC. Protein: CSVDRGGYGYTF.

This chain connects TRBV6-2 or TRBV6-3 to TRBJ2-7; D remains ambiguous. In germline, CDR1 is MNHEY, CDR2 SVGEGT. This CDR3 is built from 14 residues. Trimming left V 6 bases short and J 7 bases short, with 19 bases between. CDR3 amino acids: CASSHGGIAWEQYF. DNA for the CDR3: TGTGCCAGCAGCCACGGCGGCATTGCGTGGGAGCAGTACTTC.

The rearrangement links TRBV7-3 to TRBJ2-1, with 10 bases matching TRBD1. Germline V gene sequence: CDR1 SGHTA, CDR2 FQGTGA. V dropped 5 bases and J dropped 0; count of bases not matched to a gene: 7. CDR3 length equals 17 residues. The CDR3 DNA reads as TGTGCCAGCAGCCCACGGACAGGGGGGGCCTCCTACAATGAGCAGTTCTTC. This translates into CASSPRTGGASYNEQFF.

This clone was picked up a small number of times. The rearrangement uses TRBV18 and TRBJ1-5; D perhaps matches TRBD1 (5 bases). In germline, CDR1 is KGHSH, CDR2 LQKENI. Trimming took off 8 bases at V and 6 bases at J, with 14 bases between the two ends. The CDR3 covers 13 residues. The CDR3 DNA sequence: TGTGCCAGCGGCGGGGGAGTCAGTCAGCCCCAGCATTTT. Its translation is CASGGGVSQPQHF. The full variable domain, in which reference TRBV18 and TRBJ1-5 provide the parts outside the CDR3, is NAGVMQNPRHLVRRRGQEARLRCSPMKGHSHVYWYRQLPEEGLKFMVYLQKENIIDESGMPKERFSAEFPKEGPSILRIQQVVRGDSAAYFCASGGGVSQPQHFGDGTRLSIL.